Listed here are 13 T cell receptor beta chains from one sample, sequenced in a study of T-cell memory formation after mild COVID-19. TCRdb reprocessed the 5' RACE reads with MiXCR, giving one entry per CDR3 protein. Of over 130,000 distinct CDR3 sequences listed, 11% to 15% are singletons. The sample consisted of PBMCs or a T cell subset sorted from them (not recorded which). The receptors originated from an adult woman who had mild COVID-19 (a few samples of this study predate the infection). Cell type and time point are not known.

This clonotype appeared a few times. V usage is TRBV4-1 and J usage is TRBJ2-7; 13 bases match TRBD2. CDR1 is MGHRA, CDR2 YSYEKL, per germline. The CDR3 is 17 amino acids. Trimming at V came to 0 bases and at J to 4 bases, leaving 6 bases not matched to a gene. CDR3 protein: CASSQELAGGPGYEQYF. In DNA form, the CDR3 reads TGCGCCAGCAGCCAAGAACTAGCGGGGGGGCCTGGATACGAGCAGTACTTC.

The chain recombines TRBV27 with TRBJ2-1, with 7 bases fitting TRBD2. CDR1 and CDR2 (germline): MNHEY, SMNVEV (reference sequence). J lost 0 bases, V lost 7 bases, and 9 bases had no gene match. The CDR3 length is 16 residues. CDR3 sequence reads: CASTFQGGSSYNEQFF. The CDR3 bases are TGTGCCAGCACCTTCCAAGGCGGGAGCTCCTACAATGAGCAGTTCTTC.

This chain links TRBV20-1 with TRBJ2-7, with D maybe TRBD2 (6 bases). Germline V CDR1 and CDR2: DFQATT, SNEGSKA (reference sequence). This CDR3 spans 13 amino acids. V lost 6 bases and J 0 bases, leaving 12 bases between the germline ends. The CDR3 DNA follows: TGCAGTGCGCCGCGGGGAAACTCCTACGAGCAGTACTTC. It specifies CSAPRGNSYEQYF.

This clonotype was observed a few times. This chain links TRBV5-1 with TRBJ2-7; D ambiguous. Germline V gene data show CDR1 as SGHRS and CDR2 as YFSETQ. V shed 4 bases and J shed 3 bases, with 5 bases lying between them. The CDR3 totals 11 residues. Here the CDR3 DNA reads TGCGCCAGCAGCCCCCTCTACGAGCAGTACTTC. This codes for CASSPLYEQYF.

The chain joins TRBV6-2 or TRBV6-3 to TRBJ2-2; 9 nucleotides align to TRBD1. V lost 4 bases to trimming and J lost 6 bases; unmatched junction nucleotides: 9. Germline V CDR1 and CDR2: MNHEY, SVGEGT. The CDR3 has 16 residues. The CDR3 nucleotides are TGTGCCAGCAGTTCTCCGGGACAGGGTCTACCCGGGGAGCTGTTTTTT. Translation: CASSSPGQGLPGELFF.

V is TRBV29-1 and J is TRBJ2-7, with 10 bases aligning to TRBD1. The V and J ends lost 4 bases and 5 bases, in that order; junction bases with no gene match: 2. CDR3 length: 12 residues. Germline-derived CDR1 and CDR2 are SQVTM and ANQGSEA. CDR3 sequence reads: CSVGQGADEQYF. The DNA for the CDR3 is TGCAGCGTTGGACAGGGGGCTGACGAGCAGTACTTC.

The rearrangement uses TRBV7-9 and TRBJ1-1; D perhaps matches TRBD1 (6 bases). The CDR3 is 14 amino acids. V was clipped by 5 bases and J by 5 bases, with 15 bases between them. Germline assignment: CDR1 SEHNR and CDR2 FQNEAQ (reference sequence). The CDR3 DNA reads TGTGCCAGCAGCCAGCCCGACAGGCCTACTGAAGCTTTCTTT. Its translation is CASSQPDRPTEAFF. The complete variable domain, with remaining parts taken from reference TRBV7-9 and TRBJ1-1, reads DTGVSQNPRHKITKRGQNVTFRCDPISEHNRLYWYRQTLGQGPEFLTYFQNEAQLEKSRLLSDRFSAERPKGSFSTLEIQRTEQGDSAMYLCASSQPDRPTEAFFGQGTRLTVV.

This clonotype was counted at least ten times. The CDR3 region has the DNA TGTGCCAGCAGCTCCCCGGGACAGGGTGACTACGAGCAGTACTTC. Translation gives CASSSPGQGDYEQYF. This chain links TRBV7-3 with TRBJ2-7; 9 positions agree with TRBD1. Germline trimming cut 4 bases from V and 3 bases from J; bases unmatched to any gene: 7. The germline gives CDR1 SGHTA, CDR2 FQGTGA. The CDR3 covers 15 residues.

This chain links TRBV5-4 with TRBJ2-1; 15 nucleotides agree with TRBD2. The V gene's germline CDR1 is SGHNT and CDR2 YYREEE (reference sequence). The CDR3 consists of 16 residues. The V segment lost 4 bases and the J segment 8 bases; nucleotides outside the gene matches: 7. Here the CDR3 reads CASSTWTSGRVYEQFF. CDR3 bases: TGTGCCAGCAGCACCTGGACTAGCGGGAGGGTCTATGAGCAGTTCTTC.

This clonotype has only a few counts. V gene TRBV7-2 combines with J gene TRBJ2-4, with TRBD2 matching over 7 bases. The length of the CDR3 is 15 residues. V was pared by 5 bases and J by 2 bases, with 6 bases of the junction left unmatched. Germline lookup yields CDR1 SGHTA and CDR2 FQGNSA. CDR3 loop: CASSPDGTTKNIQYF. CDR3 coding DNA: TGTGCCAGCAGCCCCGACGGGACTACCAAAAACATTCAGTACTTC.

The table lists this clonotype with a few counts. V usage is TRBV6-5 and J usage is TRBJ2-5; 15 bases align to TRBD2. Germline assignment: CDR1 MNHEY and CDR2 SVGAGI. CDR3 length: 19 amino acids. Trimming cost V 2 bases and J 4 bases; bases outside gene matches: 11. The DNA for the CDR3 is TGTGCCAGCAGTTACAAGGGGACTAGCGGGAGGCCCGGGGGAGAGACCCAGTACTTC. Its protein is CASSYKGTSGRPGGETQYF.

The rearrangement joins TRBV25-1 to TRBJ2-1; 10 bases align to TRBD2. V trimming: 3 bases; J trimming: 1 base; junction bases outside the gene matches: 3. Germline V gene lookup returns CDR1 MGHDK and CDR2 SYGVNS. This CDR3 is built from 16 residues. The CDR3 loop reads CASSDLAGVSYNEQFF. In nucleotides, the CDR3 is TGTGCCAGCAGTGATCTAGCGGGGGTGTCCTACAATGAGCAGTTCTTC.

There are many counts of this clonotype. The chain links TRBV5-1 to TRBJ2-7; 7 bases line up with TRBD1. Per germline, CDR1 SGHRS and CDR2 YFSETQ. After removal of 3 bases from V and 4 bases from J, the junction contained 1 base not matched to a gene. There are 12 residues in the CDR3. Written as DNA, the CDR3 is TGCGCCAGCAGCTGGGACAGTTACGAGCAGTACTTC. Protein product: CASSWDSYEQYF. The full variable domain, with the rest looked up from reference TRBV5-1 and TRBJ2-7, is KAGVTQTPRYLIKTRGQQVTLSCSPISGHRSVSWYQQTPGQGLQFLFEYFSETQRNKGNFPGRFSGRQFSNSRSEMNVSTLELGDSALYLCASSWDSYEQYFGPGTRLTVT.